The next 2 T cell receptor beta chains were all read from a single sample in a study of cytomegalovirus exposure and HLA in healthy donors. Use of 60 Vbeta and 13 Jbeta primers characterized the PCR. This table comes from immunoSEQ multiplex PCR, and its TCRdb copy is limited to in-frame clones, with some not included. Among over 100,000 clones listed, approximately 71% were seen once. The sequencing input was PBMCs. These receptors all stem from a man aged 35-49 years in good health and CMV-seronegative.

The V and J genes are TRBV5-6 and TRBJ1-2; 8 nucleotides match TRBD1. CDR1 SGHDT and CDR2 YYEEEE come from the germline V gene. After removal of 2 bases from V and 8 bases from J, the junction contained 5 bases not matched to a gene. The CDR3 spans 13 residues. The CDR3 DNA reads TGTGCCAGCAGCTTACCACAGGGGGGGGGCTACACCTTC. It encodes CASSLPQGGGYTF.

The rearrangement uses TRBV30 and TRBJ1-5; TRBD1 aligns across 7 bases. Germline V gene sequence: CDR1 GTSNPN, CDR2 SVGIG (reference sequence). This CDR3 is 14 amino acids long. V shed 3 bases, J shed 5 bases, and the junction held 7 bases outside the gene matches. The CDR3 is CAWSKTGAHQPQHF. DNA of the CDR3: TGTGCCTGGAGCAAAACAGGGGCGCATCAGCCCCAGCATTTT.